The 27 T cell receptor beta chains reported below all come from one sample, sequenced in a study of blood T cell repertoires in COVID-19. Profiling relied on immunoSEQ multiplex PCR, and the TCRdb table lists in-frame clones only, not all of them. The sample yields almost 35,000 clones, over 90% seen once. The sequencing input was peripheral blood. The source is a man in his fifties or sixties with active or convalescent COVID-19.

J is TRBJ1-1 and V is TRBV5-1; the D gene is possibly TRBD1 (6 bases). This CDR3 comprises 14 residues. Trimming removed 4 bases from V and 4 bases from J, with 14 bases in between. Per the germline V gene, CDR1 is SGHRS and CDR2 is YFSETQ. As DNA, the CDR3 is TGCGCCAGCAGCGCAACAGGGTTAATCACTGAAGCTTTCTTT. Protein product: CASSATGLITEAFF.

CDR3 in DNA: TGCGCCAGCAGCGCCGGGCCCTCGACTAGCGGGAGGCCAGAGACCCAGTACTTC. As protein: CASSAGPSTSGRPETQYF. V and J are TRBV5-1 and TRBJ2-5; 13 bases are a match to TRBD2. Germline assignment: CDR1 SGHRS and CDR2 YFSETQ. The CDR3 consists of 18 residues. Trimming at V came to 4 bases and at J to 4 bases, leaving 13 bases not matched to a gene.

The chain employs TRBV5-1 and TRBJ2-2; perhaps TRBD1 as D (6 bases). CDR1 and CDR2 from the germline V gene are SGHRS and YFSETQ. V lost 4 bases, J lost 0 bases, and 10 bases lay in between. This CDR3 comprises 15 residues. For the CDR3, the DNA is TGCGCCAGCAGCATAGGACAGACGAACACCGGGGAGCTGTTTTTT. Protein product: CASSIGQTNTGELFF.

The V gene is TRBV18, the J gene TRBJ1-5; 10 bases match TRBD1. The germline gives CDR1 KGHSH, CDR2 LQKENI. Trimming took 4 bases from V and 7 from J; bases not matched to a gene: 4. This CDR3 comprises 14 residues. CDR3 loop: CASSRGQGQQPQHF. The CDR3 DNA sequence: TGTGCCAGCTCACGGGGACAGGGGCAACAGCCCCAGCATTTT.

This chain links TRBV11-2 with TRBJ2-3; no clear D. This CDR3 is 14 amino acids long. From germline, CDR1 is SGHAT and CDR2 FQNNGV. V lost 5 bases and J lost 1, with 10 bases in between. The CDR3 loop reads CASSPSRGTDTQYF. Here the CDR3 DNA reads TGTGCCAGCAGCCCCTCGAGAGGCACAGATACGCAGTATTTT.

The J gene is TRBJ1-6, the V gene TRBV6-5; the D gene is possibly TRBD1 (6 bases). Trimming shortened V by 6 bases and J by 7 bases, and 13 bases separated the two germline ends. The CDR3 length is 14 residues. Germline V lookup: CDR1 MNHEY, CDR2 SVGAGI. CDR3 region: CASSFHRENSPLHF. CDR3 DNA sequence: TGTGCCAGCAGCTTTCACAGGGAGAATTCACCCCTCCACTTT.

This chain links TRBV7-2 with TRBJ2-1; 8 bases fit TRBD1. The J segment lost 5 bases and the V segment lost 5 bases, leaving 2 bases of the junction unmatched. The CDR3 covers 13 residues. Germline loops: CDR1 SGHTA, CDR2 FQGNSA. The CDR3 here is CASSPGQDNEQFF. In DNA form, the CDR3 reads TGTGCCAGCAGCCCGGGACAGGACAATGAGCAGTTCTTC.

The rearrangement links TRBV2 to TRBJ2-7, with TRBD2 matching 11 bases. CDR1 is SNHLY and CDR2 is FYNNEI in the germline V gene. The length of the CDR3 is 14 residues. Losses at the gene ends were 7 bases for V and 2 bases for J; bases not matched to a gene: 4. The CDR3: CASTPSGGPYEQYF. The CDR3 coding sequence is TGTGCCAGCACCCCTAGCGGGGGGCCCTACGAGCAGTACTTC.

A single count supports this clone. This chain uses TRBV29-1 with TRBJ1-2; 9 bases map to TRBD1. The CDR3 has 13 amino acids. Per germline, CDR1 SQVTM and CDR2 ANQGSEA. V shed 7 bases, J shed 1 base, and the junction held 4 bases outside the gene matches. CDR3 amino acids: CSAGQGINYGYTF. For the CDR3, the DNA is TGCAGCGCCGGACAGGGGATTAACTATGGCTACACCTTC.

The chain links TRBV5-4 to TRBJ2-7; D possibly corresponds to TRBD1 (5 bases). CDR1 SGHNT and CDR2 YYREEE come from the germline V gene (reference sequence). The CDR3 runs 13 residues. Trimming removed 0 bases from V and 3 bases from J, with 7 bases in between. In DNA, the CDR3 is TGTGCCAGCAGCTTGGCCAGGGACTACGAGCAGTACTTC. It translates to CASSLARDYEQYF.

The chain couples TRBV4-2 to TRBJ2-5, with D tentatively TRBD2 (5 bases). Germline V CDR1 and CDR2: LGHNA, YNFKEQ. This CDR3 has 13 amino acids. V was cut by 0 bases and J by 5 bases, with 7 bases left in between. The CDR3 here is CASSQEWEETQYF. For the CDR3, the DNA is TGTGCCAGCAGCCAAGAGTGGGAGGAGACCCAGTACTTC.

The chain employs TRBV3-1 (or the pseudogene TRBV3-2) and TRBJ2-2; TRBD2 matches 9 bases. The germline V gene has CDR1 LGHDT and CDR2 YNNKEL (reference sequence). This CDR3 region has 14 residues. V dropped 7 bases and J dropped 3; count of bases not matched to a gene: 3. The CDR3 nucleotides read TGTGCCAGCAATCGACTAGCGGACACCGGGGAGCTGTTTTTT. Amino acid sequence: CASNRLADTGELFF.

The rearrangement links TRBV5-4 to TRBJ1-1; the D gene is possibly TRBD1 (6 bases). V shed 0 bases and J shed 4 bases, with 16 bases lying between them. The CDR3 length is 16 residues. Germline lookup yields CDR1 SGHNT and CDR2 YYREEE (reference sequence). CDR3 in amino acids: CASSLVGGGKGTEAFF. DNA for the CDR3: TGTGCCAGCAGCTTGGTGGGAGGGGGGAAAGGCACTGAAGCTTTCTTT. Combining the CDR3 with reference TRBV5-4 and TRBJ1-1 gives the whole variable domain ETGVTQSPTHLIKTRGQQVTLRCSSQSGHNTVSWYQQALGQGPQFIFQYYREEENGRGNFPPRFSGLQFPNYSSELNVNALELDDSALYLCASSLVGGGKGTEAFFGQGTRLTVV.

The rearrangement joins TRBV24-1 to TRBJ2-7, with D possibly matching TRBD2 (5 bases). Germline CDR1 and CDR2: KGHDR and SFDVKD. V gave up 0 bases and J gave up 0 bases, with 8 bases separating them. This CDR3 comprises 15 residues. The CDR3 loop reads CATSDLNGDSYEQYF. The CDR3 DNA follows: TGTGCCACCAGTGATTTGAACGGGGACTCCTACGAGCAGTACTTC.

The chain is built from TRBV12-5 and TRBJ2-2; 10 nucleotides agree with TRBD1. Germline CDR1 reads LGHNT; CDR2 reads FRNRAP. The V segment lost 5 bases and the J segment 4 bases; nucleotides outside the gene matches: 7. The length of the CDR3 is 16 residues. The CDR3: CASGASRTGGTGELFF. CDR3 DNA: TGTGCTAGTGGTGCCTCCCGGACAGGGGGCACCGGGGAGCTGTTTTTT.

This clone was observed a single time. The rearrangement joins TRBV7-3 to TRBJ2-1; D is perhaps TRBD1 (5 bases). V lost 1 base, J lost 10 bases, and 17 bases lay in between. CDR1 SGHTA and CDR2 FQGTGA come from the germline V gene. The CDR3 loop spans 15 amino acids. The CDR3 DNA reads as TGTGCCAGCAGCTTAAGTTCGGCCAGGGAAAGGGAGCAGTTCTTC. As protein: CASSLSSAREREQFF.

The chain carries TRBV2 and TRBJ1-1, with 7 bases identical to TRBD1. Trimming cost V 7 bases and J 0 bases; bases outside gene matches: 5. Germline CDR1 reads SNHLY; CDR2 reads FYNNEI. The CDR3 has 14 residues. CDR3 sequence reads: CASNFGQVNTEAFF. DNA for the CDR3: TGTGCCAGCAATTTCGGACAGGTGAACACTGAAGCTTTCTTT.

The CDR3 DNA follows: TGTGCCAGCAGTTTAGGTGTAGGGGCGCGTACCGGGGAGCTGTTTTTT. Amino acid sequence: CASSLGVGARTGELFF. The V call is TRBV28, the J call TRBJ2-2, with D possibly TRBD1 on 5 matching bases. Germline CDR1 MDHEN, CDR2 SYDVKM. The CDR3 has 16 residues. V dropped 2 bases and J dropped 5 bases, with 15 bases sitting between them.

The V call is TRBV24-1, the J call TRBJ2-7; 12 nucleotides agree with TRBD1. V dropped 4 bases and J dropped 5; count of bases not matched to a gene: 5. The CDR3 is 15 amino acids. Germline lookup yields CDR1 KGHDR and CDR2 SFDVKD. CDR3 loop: CATSERGQGAHEQYF. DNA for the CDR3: TGTGCCACCAGTGAGCGGGGACAGGGGGCTCACGAGCAGTACTTC.

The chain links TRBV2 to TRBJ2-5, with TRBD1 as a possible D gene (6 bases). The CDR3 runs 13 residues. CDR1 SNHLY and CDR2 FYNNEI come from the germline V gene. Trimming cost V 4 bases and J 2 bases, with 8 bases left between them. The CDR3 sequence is CASSVDRQETQYF. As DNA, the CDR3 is TGTGCCAGCAGTGTTGACAGGCAAGAGACCCAGTACTTC. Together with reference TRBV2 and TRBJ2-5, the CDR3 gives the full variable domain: EPEVTQTPSHQVTQMGQEVILRCVPISNHLYFYWYRQILGQKVEFLVSFYNNEISEKSEIFDDQFSVERPDGSNFTLKIRSTKLEDSAMYFCASSVDRQETQYFGPGTRLLVL.

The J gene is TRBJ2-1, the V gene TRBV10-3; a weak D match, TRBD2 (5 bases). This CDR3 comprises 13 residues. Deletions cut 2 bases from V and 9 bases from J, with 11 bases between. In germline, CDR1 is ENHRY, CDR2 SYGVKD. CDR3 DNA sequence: TGTGCCATCAGTGAGGTGAGGGCAGGTGAGCAGTTCTTC. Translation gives CAISEVRAGEQFF.

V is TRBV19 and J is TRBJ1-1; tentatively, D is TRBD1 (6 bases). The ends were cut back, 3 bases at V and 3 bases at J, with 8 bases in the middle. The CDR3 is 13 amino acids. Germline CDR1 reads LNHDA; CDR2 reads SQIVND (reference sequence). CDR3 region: CASSMGTYTEAFF. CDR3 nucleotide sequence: TGTGCCAGTAGTATGGGGACATACACTGAAGCTTTCTTT.

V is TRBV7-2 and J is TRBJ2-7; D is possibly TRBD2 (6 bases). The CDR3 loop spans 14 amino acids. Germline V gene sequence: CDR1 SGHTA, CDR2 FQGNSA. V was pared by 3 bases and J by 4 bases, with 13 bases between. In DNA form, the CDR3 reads TGTGCCAGCAGCTTTACGGGAGAATGGTACGAGCAGTACTTC. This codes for CASSFTGEWYEQYF. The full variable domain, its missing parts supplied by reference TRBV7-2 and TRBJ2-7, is GAGVSQSPSNKVTEKGKDVELRCDPISGHTALYWYRQSLGQGLEFLIYFQGNSAPDKSGLPSDRFSAERTGGSVSTLTIQRTQQEDSAVYLCASSFTGEWYEQYFGPGTRLTVT.

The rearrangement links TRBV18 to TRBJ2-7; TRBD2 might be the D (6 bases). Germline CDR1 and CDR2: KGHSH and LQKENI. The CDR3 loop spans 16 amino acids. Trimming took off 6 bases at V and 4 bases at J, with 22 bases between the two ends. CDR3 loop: CASSPYLGTALYEQYF. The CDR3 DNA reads TGTGCCAGCTCGCCTTACCTCGGGACTGCCTTATACGAGCAGTACTTC. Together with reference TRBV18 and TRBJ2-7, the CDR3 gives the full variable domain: NAGVMQNPRHLVRRRGQEARLRCSPMKGHSHVYWYRQLPEEGLKFMVYLQKENIIDESGMPKERFSAEFPKEGPSILRIQQVVRGDSAAYFCASSPYLGTALYEQYFGPGTRLTVT.

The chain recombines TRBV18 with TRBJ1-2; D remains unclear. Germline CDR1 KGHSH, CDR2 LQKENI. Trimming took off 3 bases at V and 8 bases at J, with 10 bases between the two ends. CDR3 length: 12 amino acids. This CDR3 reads CASSPLGGGYTF. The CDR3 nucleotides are TGTGCCAGCTCACCCTTGGGAGGCGGCTACACCTTC.

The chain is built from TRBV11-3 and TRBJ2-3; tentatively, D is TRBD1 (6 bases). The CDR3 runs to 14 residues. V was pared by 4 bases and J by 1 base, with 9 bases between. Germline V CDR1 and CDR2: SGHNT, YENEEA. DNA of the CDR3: TGTGCCAGCAGCTCACGACAGGGCACAGATACGCAGTATTTT. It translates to CASSSRQGTDTQYF.

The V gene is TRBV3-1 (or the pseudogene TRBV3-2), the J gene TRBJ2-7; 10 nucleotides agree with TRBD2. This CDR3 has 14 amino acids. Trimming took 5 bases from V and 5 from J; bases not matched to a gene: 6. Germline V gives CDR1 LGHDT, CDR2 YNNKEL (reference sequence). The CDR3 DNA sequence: TGTGCCAGCAGCACTTCCGGGACTAGCGACGAGCAGTACTTC. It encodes CASSTSGTSDEQYF.